A single sample is the source of the 23 T cell receptor beta chains below, sequenced in a study of Ad26.COV2.S vaccination and SARS-CoV-2 variants (dated by TCRdb to the early 2020s). Preparation of the library involved the immunoSEQ multiplex PCR assay. Entries here come from immuneACCESS through TCRdb and include only in-frame sequences with V and J called. Some clones fail to appear in such tables; in the studies checked, an unresolved V gene covers under half of the shortfall, and the cause of the remainder is unknown. This sample lists 200,000 to 250,000 clones; 70% to 90% were detected once. The biggest ten clones account for roughly 10% of the sample. The sample's treatment or condition, from its label and the paper: around 19 received Ad26.COV2.S at low or high dose, single or two shots; about 5 received placebo; per-sample allocation not given. For vaccine and placebo recipients, the sequenced repertoires came from samples collected on day 63 after the first injection.

This specimen was peripheral blood, taken in a trial of Ad26.COV2.S vaccine versus placebo. Receptor source: a person between 18 and 65 years old who received the Ad26.COV2.S COVID-19 vaccine or a placebo.

This clone appeared once. This chain links TRBV13 with TRBJ2-2; D call uncertain. V lost 3 bases, J lost 5 bases, and 1 base lay in between. Germline CDR1 PRHDT, CDR2 FYEKMQ (reference sequence). The CDR3 is 11 amino acids. This CDR3 reads CASSLTGELFF. CDR3 in DNA: TGTGCCAGCAGCTTGACCGGGGAGCTGTTTTTT.

The CDR3 DNA sequence: TGTGCCAGCAGCACTTACACCGGGGAGCTGTTTTTT. This codes for CASSTYTGELFF. The V and J genes are TRBV6-5 and TRBJ2-2; D remains unclear. Trimming took 6 bases from V and 3 from J, leaving 5 bases between them. Germline V gene data show CDR1 as MNHEY and CDR2 as SVGAGI. The CDR3 has 12 residues.

This clone came up a few times. The CDR3 nucleotides are TGTGCCAGCGGGCAGCTAAGCAATCAGCCCCAGCATTTT. It codes for CASGQLSNQPQHF. The V and J genes are TRBV6-5 and TRBJ1-5, with D uncertain. The germline V gene encodes CDR1 MNHEY and CDR2 SVGAGI. V was cut by 8 bases and J by 1 base, with 9 bases left in between. This CDR3 is 13 amino acids long.

V gene TRBV19 combines with J gene TRBJ2-7; 7 positions agree with TRBD1. Germline-derived CDR1 and CDR2 are LNHDA and SQIVND (reference sequence). The J segment lost 2 bases and the V segment lost 1 base, leaving 8 bases of the junction unmatched. The CDR3 runs to 16 residues. The CDR3 loop is CASSIARDRIAYEQYF. CDR3 sequence (DNA): TGTGCCAGTAGTATAGCTCGGGACAGAATAGCCTACGAGCAGTACTTC.

J is TRBJ2-7 and V is TRBV13; D is possibly TRBD1 (6 bases). The ends were cut back, 6 bases at V and 7 bases at J, with 25 bases in the middle. CDR1 PRHDT and CDR2 FYEKMQ come from the germline V gene (reference sequence). The CDR3 runs to 16 residues. CDR3: CASSPPNRAFKGEQYF. As DNA, the CDR3 is TGTGCCAGCAGTCCGCCAAACAGGGCCTTCAAAGGGGAGCAGTACTTC.

The chain combines TRBV5-4 with TRBJ1-4; D ambiguous. The V end lost 0 bases, the J end lost 4 bases, and 10 bases lay between the germline ends. The CDR3 extends over 15 amino acids. CDR1 is SGHNT, CDR2 YYREEE, per germline (reference sequence). The CDR3 region has the DNA TGTGCCAGCAGCTTGGCCGACGGGAGTAATGAAAAACTGTTTTTT. It translates to CASSLADGSNEKLFF.

This chain connects TRBV14 to TRBJ2-7, with D unclear. This CDR3 contains 11 residues. V was cut by 3 bases and J by 5 bases, with 5 bases left in between. Germline values: CDR1 SGHDN, CDR2 FVKESK. The chain's CDR3 is CASSQEHEQYF. CDR3 bases: TGTGCCAGCAGCCAGGAGCACGAGCAGTACTTC. The full variable domain, completed using reference TRBV14 and TRBJ2-7, is EAGVTQFPSHSVIEKGQTVTLRCDPISGHDNLYWYRRVMGKEIKFLLHFVKESKQDESGMPNNRFLAERTGGTYSTLKVQPAELEDSGVYFCASSQEHEQYFGPGTRLTVT.

The chain links TRBV4-3 to TRBJ2-2; no clear D gene. Germline CDR1 is LGHNA and CDR2 is YSLEER. V was clipped by 3 bases and J by 12 bases, with 14 bases between them. The CDR3 loop spans 13 amino acids. The CDR3 bases are TGCGCCAGCAGCCATGAGGACGGAGCACAGCTGTTTTTT. Protein product: CASSHEDGAQLFF.

V usage is TRBV6-2 or TRBV6-3 and J usage is TRBJ1-4; D remains unclear. The CDR3 is made up of 15 amino acids. V gave up 2 bases and J gave up 8 bases, with 15 bases separating them. Germline V lookup: CDR1 MNHEY, CDR2 SVGEGT. The CDR3: CASSYASSLMEKLFF. CDR3 sequence (DNA): TGTGCCAGCAGTTACGCATCAAGTTTAATGGAAAAACTGTTTTTT.

As DNA, the CDR3 is TGTGCCAGCAGTTTAGCCTTACAAGAGACCCAGTACTTC. Its protein is CASSLALQETQYF. V is TRBV12-3 or TRBV12-4 and J is TRBJ2-5; unclear D gene. The CDR3 is made up of 13 amino acids. Trimming pared 0 bases from V and 2 bases from J, leaving 4 bases between.

This chain links TRBV6-5 with TRBJ1-1; the D gene is possibly TRBD1 (6 bases). Trimming removed 6 bases from V and 4 bases from J, with 9 bases in between. Germline lookup yields CDR1 MNHEY and CDR2 SVGAGI. The CDR3 extends over 12 amino acids. The CDR3 reads CASSTGITEAFF. DNA of the CDR3: TGTGCCAGCAGCACAGGGATCACTGAAGCTTTCTTT.

This chain links TRBV7-2 with TRBJ2-7; no clear D gene. The V gene lost 4 bases and the J gene lost 3 bases, with 16 bases spanning the gap. The germline gives CDR1 SGHTA, CDR2 FQGNSA. The CDR3 runs to 15 residues. This CDR3 reads CASSSRQTLLYEQYF. The CDR3 DNA follows: TGTGCCAGCAGCTCCCGGCAGACGCTCCTCTACGAGCAGTACTTC.

The chain combines TRBV6-2 or TRBV6-3 with TRBJ2-1; possibly TRBD2 for D (6 bases). CDR1 MNHEY and CDR2 SVGEGT come from the germline V gene. Trimming removed 2 bases from V and 4 bases from J, with 9 bases in between. This CDR3 is 14 amino acids long. The CDR3 spells CASSYREAYNEQFF. The CDR3 nucleotides read TGTGCCAGCAGTTACAGGGAGGCATACAATGAGCAGTTCTTC.

This chain connects TRBV6-2 or TRBV6-3 to TRBJ2-3; TRBD2 matches at 7 bases. Germline CDR1 reads MNHEY; CDR2 reads SVGEGT. This CDR3 is 16 amino acids long. V lost 0 bases, J lost 8 bases, and 11 bases stayed unmatched. Here the CDR3 reads CASSYSGGTLQGTQYF. The CDR3 nucleotides read TGTGCCAGCAGTTACTCGGGGGGGACCCTCCAAGGTACGCAGTATTTT.

J is TRBJ2-1 and V is TRBV6-5; 8 bases agree with TRBD2. Germline lookup yields CDR1 MNHEY and CDR2 SVGAGI. Germline trimming cut 0 bases from V and 9 bases from J; bases unmatched to any gene: 7. The CDR3 consists of 15 residues. The CDR3 reads CASSYSGSGGGEQFF. The CDR3, as DNA: TGTGCCAGCAGTTACTCTGGGAGCGGGGGCGGTGAGCAGTTCTTC.

This chain uses TRBV4-2 with TRBJ1-4; tentatively, D is TRBD1 (5 bases). CDR1 is LGHNA and CDR2 is YNFKEQ in the germline V gene. This CDR3 contains 15 residues. Trimming cost V 0 bases and J 8 bases, with 13 bases left between them. DNA for the CDR3: TGTGCCAGCAGCCAAGATGGCGGGGGTTGGGAAAAACTGTTTTTT. Its translation is CASSQDGGGWEKLFF.

This clone was seen a single time. The chain joins TRBV4-1 to TRBJ2-1, with D possibly TRBD2 on 6 matching bases. Germline values: CDR1 MGHRA, CDR2 YSYEKL. Deletions cut 1 base from V and 2 bases from J, with 15 bases between. This CDR3 has 17 amino acids. This CDR3 is CASSQGRGFGPYNEQFF. In DNA, the CDR3 is TGCGCCAGCAGCCAAGGTCGGGGGTTCGGCCCCTACAATGAGCAGTTCTTC.

This chain links TRBV19 with TRBJ1-1; no clear D gene. CDR3 size: 15 residues. The germline gives CDR1 LNHDA, CDR2 SQIVND (reference sequence). Trimming removed 2 bases from V and 1 base from J, with 11 bases in between. DNA of the CDR3: TGTGCCAGTAGTATACACGGTGATTCGAACACTGAAGCTTTCTTT. This sequence encodes CASSIHGDSNTEAFF.

The chain joins TRBV4-3 to TRBJ2-3, with a tentative D call TRBD2 (6 bases). V was shortened by 0 bases and J by 11 bases, with 21 bases between the two germline ends. The CDR3 has 16 amino acids. Germline lookup yields CDR1 LGHNA and CDR2 YSLEER. This CDR3 is CASSQDLGLSEKGQYF. In nucleotides, the CDR3 is TGCGCCAGCAGCCAAGATCTTGGACTAAGTGAAAAGGGGCAGTATTTT.

The V call is TRBV5-6, the J call TRBJ1-6, with D uncertain. CDR1 and CDR2 (germline): SGHDT, YYEEEE. The CDR3 has 13 amino acids. V was pared by 3 bases and J by 7 bases, with 8 bases between. The CDR3 bases are TGTGCCAGCAGCTCCAGGCAGAATTCACCCCTCCACTTT. It specifies CASSSRQNSPLHF.

The chain links TRBV7-2 to TRBJ2-2; TRBD1 matches at 10 bases. V dropped 5 bases and J dropped 4; count of bases not matched to a gene: 7. The CDR3 sequence is 16 residues long. Looked up from germline, CDR1 is SGHTA and CDR2 is FQGNSA. CDR3 in DNA: TGTGCCAGCAGCCCAAGACAGGGGGCGGGCACCGGGGAGCTGTTTTTT. Its protein product is CASSPRQGAGTGELFF.

The V gene is TRBV29-1, the J gene TRBJ1-3; no clear D. The V gene lost 4 bases and the J gene lost 11 bases, with 9 bases spanning the gap. The length of the CDR3 is 10 residues. Looked up from germline, CDR1 is SQVTM and CDR2 is ANQGSEA. The CDR3 nucleotides read TGCAGCGTTGGTGAGGAAGCCATATATTTT. Translation: CSVGEEAIYF. Full variable domain (outside the CDR3, taken from reference TRBV29-1 and TRBJ1-3): SAVISQKPSRDICQRGTSLTIQCQVDSQVTMMFWYRQQPGQSLTLIATANQGSEATYESGFVIDKFPISRPNLTFSTLTVSNMSPEDSSIYLCSVGEEAIYFGEGSWLTVV.

J is TRBJ2-1 and V is TRBV5-4, with D unresolved. V was cut by 3 bases and J by 4 bases, with 5 bases left in between. The CDR3 contains 12 residues. The germline CDR1 and CDR2 sequences are SGHNT and YYREEE (reference sequence). CDR3: CASSWQYNEQFF. The CDR3 DNA is TGTGCCAGCAGCTGGCAGTACAATGAGCAGTTCTTC.